The entry below gives a single T cell receptor beta chain sequence along with its context. This clone was counted a few times. Its antigen specificity is not known. No per-base quality is available; no much larger clone lies one base away. Libraries were prepared through the immunoSEQ multiplex PCR assay. The multiplex PCR relied on a mix of 60 forward primers for TCR Vbeta segments and 13 reverse primers for TCR Jbeta segments. Amplification of the CDR3 region of rearranged TCR beta genes was performed with a multiplex PCR assay on genomic DNA. Amplified TCR beta libraries were sequenced as 87-base-pair reads on the Illumina HiSeq System. As for the original processing: In a later analysis, 80 million or so unique TCR beta chains were counted across the 650 to 700 repertoires, and approximately 11 million of these chains were shared by at least two donors. Raw reads were error-corrected and collapsed into unique sequences by a nearest-neighbor algorithm in which closely related sequences were merged to remove PCR and sequencing errors. To assign V, D and J gene segments, CDR3 sequences were aligned to IMGT reference sequences. For a sequence to be retained, a match of at least six nucleotides was required to both a V gene segment and a J gene segment. A rearrangement was called productive if the CDR3 had no stop codons and remained in frame with V and J, and every other rearrangement was called non-productive. Following IMGT convention, CDR3 was defined as the stretch from the second conserved V-encoded cysteine to the conserved J-encoded phenylalanine. The earlier analysis of about 500 of the donors excluded sequences that lacked an unambiguous match to a single V gene segment. In an earlier analysis of approximately 560 of the donors, a V segment was called functional when productive rearrangements were above 56.7%, and segregating when the standard deviation between donors exceeded 5%. To diagnose cytomegalovirus status from the catalog of TCR beta chain sequences, a statistical classification framework was built. V and J gene assignment, in a later analysis, came from comparing TCR nucleotide sequences with IMGT/GENE-DB human TR gene sequences. The TCRdist pipeline was used in a later analysis to assign CDR3 sequences and most-parsimonious VDJ recombination scenarios. In a later analysis, every TCR beta chain was defined by the combination of its CDR3 amino acid sequence and its V-gene family, and reads without a unique V-gene family were dropped. A later analysis removed roughly 590 highly shared, low-generation-probability nucleotide sequences to deal with suspected cross-contamination and a sequencing artifact. In a later analysis, a clonal expansion index was calculated for each public chain from normalized within-repertoire ranks of inferred template counts. A later analysis computed generation probabilities with a VDJ recombination model fitted to out-of-frame rearrangements, and checked the results against IGoR. In a later analysis, hypergeometric tests were used to score TCR-TCR, TCR-HLA and TCR-CMV co-occurrence, with a repertoire-size bias correction applied to TCR pairs. A later analysis estimated false discovery rates by permuting HLA or CMV assignments 20 times. In a later analysis, co-occurring TCRs were grouped using DBSCAN, with TCRdist sequence similarity added in when clustering inside HLA-allele-positive subsets. Co-occurrence clustering excluded repertoires with fewer than 30,000 or more than 120,000 public chains, plus five with anomalous nucleotide sharing. Sourced from immuneACCESS, this table was stored by TCRdb with only in-frame sequences that have V and J called. A share of the clones is absent; for the studies checked, an unresolved V gene accounts for under half, and the remainder has no known explanation. That table is the source of V, J and clone size, and D and trimming were worked out from the DNA. The sample table holds around 180,000 clones, of which 65% to 80% were seen once. The ten largest clonotypes hold about 1% of the sample.

This specimen belongs to a study of cytomegalovirus exposure and HLA in healthy donors (dated by TCRdb to about 2017). For the wider study: In an earlier analysis of roughly 500 of the donors, 250 to 350 Gb of sequence data and some 100 million unique TCR beta sequences from about 190 million T cells were reported. Genome-wide SNP genotypes for about 55% of the roughly 670 donors were used in a later genetic analysis, which treated that subset as a discovery cohort. Donor age, sex, ethnicity and CMV serostatus were compiled alongside the repertoire data. Typing coverage varied by locus: about 620-630 donors for A, B, C, DRB1 and DQB1; around 560 for DQA1; 606 for DPA1; approximately 490 for DPB1. A later analysis re-analyzed previously published TCR beta repertoires from 650 to 800 donors and added high-resolution HLA genotyping to study TCR occurrence patterns. On average, about 240,000 unique TCR beta nucleotide sequences were sequenced per donor among 398 genotyped donors of the cohort, with around 19% of those sequences being non-productive. Using immunosequencing, the study profiled T cell repertoires from fewer than 850 subjects and related those repertoires to cytomegalovirus serostatus. In addition to the first cohort of 666 subjects, a separate validation cohort of 100 to 150 different subjects was used. Class I and class II HLA loci were covered by the typing at four-digit resolution. The later analysis used no new phenotypic data to find candidate immune exposures, relying instead on TCR beta sequences and their occurrence across donors. All discovery cohort repertoires had been generated using a single sequencing platform. To decide whether each TCR beta V gene segment behaved as functional or pseudogenic, an earlier analysis of 587 of the donors relied on high-throughput TCR beta sequencing. To predict cytomegalovirus infection status, the study combined high-throughput TCR immunosequencing, statistical association of individual TCRs with disease status, and machine learning. Of the roughly 410 genotyped donors, more than 75% were placed in the genetic ancestry cluster associated with self-reported Caucasian donors. About 300 gigabases of sequencing data and approximately 93 million unique TCR sequences were included in an early release covering over 600 HLA-typed donors. The study aimed to test whether cataloging public T cell receptors could reveal signatures of past pathogen exposure. Four to six DR-DQ haplotypes were handled as single units for association and clustering, since linkage in the cohort was strong. What the authors observed across the whole study: At a false discovery rate of 0.05, a later analysis linked around 15,000 TCR beta sequences to specific HLA alleles. The 87-base-pair reads could not distinguish some IMGT-functional V segments, including TRBV6-2 and TRBV6-3, so those segments were excluded. In a later analysis, HLA-associated TCR beta chains showed more clonal expansion and lower generation probabilities than non-associated chains that were equally common. Linkage disequilibrium might explain the correlated functional status among segregating V segments, but an unknown experimental factor could not be ruled out. This cohort had only TCR beta chains sequenced, and the lack of alpha or paired-chain data limited which features could be detected. A cluster of highly shared sequence variants was judged likely to be a technical artifact of the sequencing pipeline. Because counts were too low, about 18 rarely observed V segments, including chromosome 9 orphons, were excluded from the earlier analysis of around 590 of the donors. In the study, about 150 TCR beta chains were listed as associated with cytomegalovirus. Because some donors lacked HLA typing at each locus, the association tests relied only on the typed subset. In vitro tests confirmed that a few of the cytomegalovirus-associated TCR beta chains recognize cytomegalovirus antigens. While some public TCRs were present in many individuals, most TCR sequences turned up only very rarely across donors. Cytomegalovirus status was reported to be diagnosed by the classifier with high specificity and sensitivity in both the original and validation cohorts. In a later analysis, the rate of TCR association differed among HLA loci, with DRB1 alleles having the most associated TCRs and HLA-C alleles having the fewest. In a later genetic analysis, fewer N-insertions in productive TCRs were reported among donors in an Asian-associated ancestry cluster than the roughly 670-donor mean. The only immune exposure information available for the cohort was CMV serostatus. An association between a missense DCLRE1C variant and V-gene and J-gene trimming of TCR beta chains was found in a later genetic analysis and replicated in an independent cohort. The authors suggested that the approach could potentially be extended to other disease states and immunological phenotypes. A further reported finding was that TCR beta sequences accurately predicted the HLA-A and HLA-B alleles for most subjects in the first cohort. A later analysis reported that several top co-occurrence clusters appeared linked to parvovirus B19, influenza, CMV and Epstein-Barr virus. A later analysis found that most CMV-associated TCR beta chains appeared HLA-restricted, with HLA associations seemingly driven largely by CMV exposure. Assigning TCR associations to individual alleles was difficult when HLA alleles, especially DR and DQ, strongly co-occurred. Sequencing depth was assumed to be roughly uniform across donors in the presence/absence analyses, though that assumption may not hold. An earlier analysis of 587 of the donors showed that most TCR beta V segments appeared in productive rearrangements either about 87% or about 30% of the time, which broadly matched IMGT annotations.

In total, 630 or so healthy bone marrow donors made up the cohort. Cohort members were all nominally healthy when sampled, although unrecorded immune exposures were likely present. The donor tested CMV seronegative and was one of the 352 seronegative cohort members. A peripheral blood sample was collected from each donor, and TCR beta sequencing was performed on peripheral blood mononuclear cells. The Qiagen DNeasy Blood Extraction Kit was used to extract genomic DNA from the blood cell samples. Trimming takes 6 bases from V and 0 bases from J, and the germline ends sit 11 bases apart. The CDR3 numbers 14 residues from cysteine through phenylalanine. This entry keeps only the CDR3 DNA: 42 bases, framed from base 1. The germline V gene yields SGHTA for CDR1 and FQGTGA for CDR2.

The V and J segments used are TRBV7-3 and TRBJ1-1, with the D gene not clear enough to name. The sequence was collected from a woman between 35 and 50 years old in good health and CMV-seronegative. Material: PBMCs. In nucleotides, the sequence is TGTGCCAGCAGTCCAGTTCAGATGAACACTGAAGCTTTCTTT. Its coded protein is CASSPVQMNTEAFF.